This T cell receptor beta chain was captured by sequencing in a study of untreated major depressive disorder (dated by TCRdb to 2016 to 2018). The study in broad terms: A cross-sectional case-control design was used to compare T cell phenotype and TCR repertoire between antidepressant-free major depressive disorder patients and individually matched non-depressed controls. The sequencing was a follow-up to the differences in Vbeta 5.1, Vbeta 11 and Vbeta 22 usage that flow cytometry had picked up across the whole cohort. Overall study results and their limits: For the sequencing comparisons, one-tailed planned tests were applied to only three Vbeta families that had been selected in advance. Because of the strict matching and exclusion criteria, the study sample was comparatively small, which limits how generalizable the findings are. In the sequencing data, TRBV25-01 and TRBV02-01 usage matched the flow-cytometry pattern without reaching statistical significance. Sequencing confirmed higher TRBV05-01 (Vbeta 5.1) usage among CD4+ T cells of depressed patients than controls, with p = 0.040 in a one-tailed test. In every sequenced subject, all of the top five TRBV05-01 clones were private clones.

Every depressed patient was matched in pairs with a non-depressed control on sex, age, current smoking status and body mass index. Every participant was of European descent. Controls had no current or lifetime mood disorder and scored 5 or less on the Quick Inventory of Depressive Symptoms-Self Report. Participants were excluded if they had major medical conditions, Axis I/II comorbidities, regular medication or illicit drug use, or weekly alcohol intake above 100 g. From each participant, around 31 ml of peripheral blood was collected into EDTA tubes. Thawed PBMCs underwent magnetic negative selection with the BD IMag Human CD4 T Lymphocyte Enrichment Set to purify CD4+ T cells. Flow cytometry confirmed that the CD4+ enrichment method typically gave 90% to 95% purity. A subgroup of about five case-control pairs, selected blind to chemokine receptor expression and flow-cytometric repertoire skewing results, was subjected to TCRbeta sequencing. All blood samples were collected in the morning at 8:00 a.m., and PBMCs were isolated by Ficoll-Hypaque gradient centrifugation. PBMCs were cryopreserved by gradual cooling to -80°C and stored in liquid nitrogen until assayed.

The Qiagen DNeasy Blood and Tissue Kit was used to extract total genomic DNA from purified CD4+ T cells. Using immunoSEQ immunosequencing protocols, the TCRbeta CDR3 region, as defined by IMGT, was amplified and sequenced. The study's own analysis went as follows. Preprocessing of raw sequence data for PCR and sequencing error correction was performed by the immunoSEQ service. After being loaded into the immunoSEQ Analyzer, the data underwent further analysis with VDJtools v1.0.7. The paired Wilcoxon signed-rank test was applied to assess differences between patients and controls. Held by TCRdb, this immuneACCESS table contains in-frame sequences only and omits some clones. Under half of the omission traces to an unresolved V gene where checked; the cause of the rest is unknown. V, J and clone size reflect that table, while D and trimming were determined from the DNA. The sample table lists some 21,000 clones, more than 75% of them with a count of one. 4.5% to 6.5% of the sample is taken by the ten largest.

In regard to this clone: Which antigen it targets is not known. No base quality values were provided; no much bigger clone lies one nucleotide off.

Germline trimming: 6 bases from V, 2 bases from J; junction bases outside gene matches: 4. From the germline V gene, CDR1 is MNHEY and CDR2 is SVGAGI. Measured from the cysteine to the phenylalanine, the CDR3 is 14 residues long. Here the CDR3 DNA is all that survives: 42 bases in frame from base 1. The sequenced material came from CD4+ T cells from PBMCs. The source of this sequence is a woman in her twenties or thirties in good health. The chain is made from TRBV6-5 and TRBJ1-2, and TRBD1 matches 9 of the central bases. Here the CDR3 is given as CASRRDRANYGYTF. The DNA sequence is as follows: TGTGCCAGCAGGCGGGACAGGGCCAACTATGGCTACACCTTC.